This TCR beta chain was captured in a study of OX40 agonist ivuxolimab in advanced cancers. Study outcomes and limitations: Some of the lowest clonal expansion was seen in partial responders at 0.1-3.0 mg/kg. Both CD4+ and CD8+ T cell populations in blood had undergone clonal expansion by week 6 at 0.1 to 3.0 mg/kg. Some nonresponders also had low normalized T-cell clonal expansion.

Per germline, CDR1 MDHEN and CDR2 SYDVKM. Germline trimming cut 4 bases from V and 5 bases from J; bases unmatched to any gene: 13. This CDR3 comprises 16 residues. This clone has more than one count but fewer than ten. Its target is unknown. The protocol was immunoSEQ multiplex PCR, while the TCRdb copy is restricted to in-frame clones and leaves out a portion. The sample records more than 95,000 clones, roughly 91% being singletons. Samples of blood were obtained at baseline, on cycle 4 day 1, and on cycle 7 day 1. The source material was CD4+ or CD8+ T cells sorted from blood, sampled in a trial of the OX40 agonist ivuxolimab. This receptor was identified in an adult with an advanced solid tumor such as melanoma, head and neck, liver or kidney cancer. The chain carries TRBV28 and TRBJ1-2; TRBD1 matches 7 bases. The CDR3 bases are TGTGCCAGCAGTTCCTCCGGGACAGCGAGGGTTTATGGCTACACCTTC. The encoded protein is CASSSSGTARVYGYTF.